This TCR beta chain was identified during a study of OX40 agonist ivuxolimab in advanced cancers. This CDR3 is 16 amino acids long. The junction had 4 bases not matched to a gene; V was cut back by 1 base and J by 2 bases. Germline CDR1 LNHDA, CDR2 SQIVND (reference sequence). This table comes from immunoSEQ multiplex PCR, and its TCRdb copy is limited to in-frame clones, with some not included. The data contain 65,000 to 70,000 clones, approximately 90% of them singletons. This TCR derives from an adult with an advanced solid tumor such as melanoma, head and neck, liver or kidney cancer. This specimen was CD4+ or CD8+ T cells sorted from blood, taken in a trial of the OX40 agonist ivuxolimab. The chain employs TRBV19 and TRBJ2-2, with 7 nucleotides matching TRBD2. This CDR3 reads CASSIVGGRNTGELFF. CDR3 DNA sequence: TGTGCCAGTAGTATAGTCGGCGGGAGAAACACCGGGGAGCTGTTTTTT.